This T cell receptor beta chain was profiled in a study of post-analysis software for immune sequencing data (dated by TCRdb to between 2015 and 2017). Background for the entire study: Relapsing-remitting, secondary progressive and progressive-relapsing multiple sclerosis were recorded as disease courses, and subtype annotation was lacking for some patients. The multiple sclerosis patient repertoires were compared with about a dozen previously published healthy control repertoires from donors aged roughly 6 to 27 years. A subset of samples was prepared in parallel using single-end sample barcoding, then pooled and co-amplified after Illumina adapter ligation.

V is reduced by 6 bases and J by 10 bases, leaving a spacing of 15 bases between them. Per the germline V gene, MNHEY is the CDR1 and SVGAGI is the CDR2. Its CDR3 holds 12 amino acids, cysteine through phenylalanine. Just CDR3 DNA is preserved here, 36 bases in frame from base 1. This clonotype is a singleton in its sample. Its antigen is not yet known. There are no base qualities to consult, and no much larger clone falls within one base. Overall study outcomes, separate from this receptor: Direct clustering with F measure showed strong co-clustering of samples prepared in the same batch, prompting a batch-effect correction. Patients showed significantly higher frequencies than controls for a handful of TRBV segments, among them TRBV5-6, TRBV5-1 and TRBV20-1. The multiple sclerosis patient group was slightly younger than the control group. Compared with controls, multiple sclerosis patients had significantly lower normalized Chao1 diversity, a finding suggesting substantial peripheral T-cell clonal expansion.

Library method: PCR. Sequencing used an Illumina HiSeq 2500. To reduce PCR and sequencing biases, unique molecular identifiers were incorporated into the TCR beta cDNA libraries. Approximately 500,000 cDNA molecules were obtained for every 1 to 10 million input T cells, so each molecule roughly corresponded to one T cell. The patient libraries were prepared and sequenced using the same protocol as the earlier healthy control dataset. Samples belonging to the same batch were prepared together, multiplexed and sequenced on a shared HiSeq lane. The source study handled its data this way. MIGEC handled the raw barcoded reads, throwing out single-read molecular identifier groups before consensus assembly and CDR3 extraction. VDJtools was used for post-analysis of the clonotype tables, with diversity normalized by down-sampling every dataset to the smallest sample size. Repertoire overlap clustering matched CDR3 amino acid but not nucleotide sequences to correct batch-related cross-sample contamination. Clones were called with MiXCR by TCRdb after fastp trimmed the public reads at Q25, and only in-frame beta chains were retained. Rows merge per CDR3 protein into single entries with the most common DNA and genes. TCRdb's processing, not the authors', yielded these V and J calls. Recorded for this sample are about 800,000 distinct CDR3 sequences; about 27% of them occurred a single time. In total, the top ten clones hold around 0.56% of the sample.

TCR beta repertoires were profiled from peripheral blood of under 15 young patients with multiple sclerosis to demonstrate the VDJtools post-analysis software. The multiple sclerosis patients were children and adolescents between about 6 and 16 years of age. Source material: blood. This sequence uses TRBV6-5 and TRBJ1-1; the D gene is perhaps TRBD1, on 5 matching bases. The clonotype comes from a girl aged 10 to 17 with multiple sclerosis. The CDR3 is CASSYTTGPAFF. The nucleotide sequence is given as TGTGCCAGCAGCTATACCACAGGTCCAGCTTTCTTT.